Below, one TCR beta chain is given with its context. This sample was taken from a study of spatial heterogeneity in lung cancer. Study details: Detected beta-chain sequences consistently exceeded alpha-chain sequences. In raw reads, more than 8.5 appearances on average were recorded for each unique TCR and UMI combination.

Carried by each TCR cDNA molecule was a unique molecular identifier. TCRdb independently ran MiXCR on the 5' RACE reads; one entry per CDR3 protein. In the table there are around 9,800 distinct CDR3 sequences, around 6.3% of which are singletons. Time point defined: sample taken at primary tumor resection. Donation came from some 72 patients with untreated early-stage non-small cell lung cancer. Material: PBMCs, obtained at surgery. The receptor was isolated from a male donor with early-stage non-small cell lung cancer.

CDR3 coding DNA: TGTGCCAGCAGCTCCTCGGACAGGGCCAGGGAGCTGTTTTTT. Amino acids: CASSSSDRARELFF. The chain uses TRBV11-2 and TRBJ2-2, with TRBD1 matching over 8 bases. The CDR3 extends over 14 amino acids. J lost 9 bases, V lost 4 bases, and 7 bases had no gene match. The germline CDR1 and CDR2 sequences are SGHAT and FQNNGV.